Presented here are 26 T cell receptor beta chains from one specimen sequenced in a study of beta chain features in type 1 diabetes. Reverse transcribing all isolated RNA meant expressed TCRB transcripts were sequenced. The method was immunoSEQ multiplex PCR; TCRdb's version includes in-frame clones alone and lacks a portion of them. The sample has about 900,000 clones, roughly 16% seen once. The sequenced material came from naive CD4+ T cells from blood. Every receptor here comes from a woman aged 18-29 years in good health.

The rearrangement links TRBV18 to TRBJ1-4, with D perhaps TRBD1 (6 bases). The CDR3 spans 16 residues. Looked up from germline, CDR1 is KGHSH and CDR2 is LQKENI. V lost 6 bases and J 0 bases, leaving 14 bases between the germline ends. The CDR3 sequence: CASSGQDRATNEKLFF. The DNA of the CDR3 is TGTGCCAGCTCGGGACAAGACAGAGCAACTAATGAAAAACTGTTTTTT.

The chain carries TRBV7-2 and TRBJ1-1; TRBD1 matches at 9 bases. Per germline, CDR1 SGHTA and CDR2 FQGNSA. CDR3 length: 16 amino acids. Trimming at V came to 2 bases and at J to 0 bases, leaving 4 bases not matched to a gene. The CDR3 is CASSLLQGALNTEAFF. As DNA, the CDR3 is TGTGCCAGCAGCTTATTACAGGGGGCATTGAACACTGAAGCTTTCTTT.

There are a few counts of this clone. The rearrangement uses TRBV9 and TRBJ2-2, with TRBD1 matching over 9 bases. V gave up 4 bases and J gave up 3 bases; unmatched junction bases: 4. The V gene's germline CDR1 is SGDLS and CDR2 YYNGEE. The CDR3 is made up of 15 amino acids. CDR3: CASSPRQGDTGELFF. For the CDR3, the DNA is TGTGCCAGCAGCCCACGACAGGGGGACACCGGGGAGCTGTTTTTT.

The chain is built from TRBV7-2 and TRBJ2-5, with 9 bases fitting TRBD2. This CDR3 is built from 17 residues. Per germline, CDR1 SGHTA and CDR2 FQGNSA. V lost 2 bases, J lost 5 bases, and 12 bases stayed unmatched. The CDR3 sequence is CASSLILAGGPWETQYF. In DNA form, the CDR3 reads TGTGCCAGCAGCTTAATTTTGGCGGGAGGGCCTTGGGAGACCCAGTACTTC.

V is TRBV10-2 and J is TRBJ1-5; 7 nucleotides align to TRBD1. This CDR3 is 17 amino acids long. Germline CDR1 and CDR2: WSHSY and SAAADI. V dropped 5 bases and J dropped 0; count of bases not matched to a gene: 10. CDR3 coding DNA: TGCGCCAGCAGTCCAACAGGGGACATATATAGCAATCAGCCCCAGCATTTT. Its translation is CASSPTGDIYSNQPQHF.

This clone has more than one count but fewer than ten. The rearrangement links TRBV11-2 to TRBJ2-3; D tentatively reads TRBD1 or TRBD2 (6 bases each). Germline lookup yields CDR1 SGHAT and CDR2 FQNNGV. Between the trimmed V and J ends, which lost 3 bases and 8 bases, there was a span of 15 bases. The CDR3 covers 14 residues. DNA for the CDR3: TGTGCCAGCAGCTTTATTGGGGGGCCTGGTACGCAGTATTTT. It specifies CASSFIGGPGTQYF.

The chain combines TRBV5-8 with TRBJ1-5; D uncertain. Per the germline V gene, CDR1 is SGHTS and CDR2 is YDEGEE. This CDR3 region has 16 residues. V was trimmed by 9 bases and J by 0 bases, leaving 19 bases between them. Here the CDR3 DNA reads TGTGCCACCAACCCTGAGGGCTTGTATAGCAATCAGCCCCAGCATTTT. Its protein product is CATNPEGLYSNQPQHF.

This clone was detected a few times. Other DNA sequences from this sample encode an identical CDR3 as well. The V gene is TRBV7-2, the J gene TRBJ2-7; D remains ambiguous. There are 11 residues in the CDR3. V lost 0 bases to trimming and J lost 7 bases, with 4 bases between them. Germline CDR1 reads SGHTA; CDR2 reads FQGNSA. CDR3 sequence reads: CASSLAEEQYF. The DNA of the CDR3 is TGTGCCAGCAGCTTAGCGGAGGAGCAGTACTTC.

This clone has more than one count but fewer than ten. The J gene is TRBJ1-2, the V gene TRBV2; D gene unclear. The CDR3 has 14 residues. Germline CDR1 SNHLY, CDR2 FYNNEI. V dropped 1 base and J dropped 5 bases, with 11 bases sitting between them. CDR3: CASSEGPSPYGYTF. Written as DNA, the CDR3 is TGTGCCAGCAGTGAAGGACCGAGCCCATATGGCTACACCTTC.

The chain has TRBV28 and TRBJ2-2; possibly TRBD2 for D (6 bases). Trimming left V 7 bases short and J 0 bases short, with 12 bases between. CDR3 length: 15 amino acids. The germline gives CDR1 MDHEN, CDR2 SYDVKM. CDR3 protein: CASIPGGTNTGELFF. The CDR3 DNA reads TGTGCCAGCATCCCTGGGGGGACGAACACCGGGGAGCTGTTTTTT.

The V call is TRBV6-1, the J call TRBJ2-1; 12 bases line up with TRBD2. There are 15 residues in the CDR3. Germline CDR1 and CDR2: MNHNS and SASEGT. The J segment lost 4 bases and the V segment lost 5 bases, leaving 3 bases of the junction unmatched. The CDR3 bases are TGTGCCAGCAGTCAGACTAGCGGGAGATACAATGAGCAGTTCTTC. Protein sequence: CASSQTSGRYNEQFF.

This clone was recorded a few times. The CDR3, as DNA: TGTGCCAGCAGCTTATACTCCGGGACTAGCGGGAGAGAGACCCAGTACTTC. This codes for CASSLYSGTSGRETQYF. The rearrangement joins TRBV7-6 to TRBJ2-5; 14 bases fit TRBD2. V shed 2 bases, J shed 4 bases, and the junction held 6 bases outside the gene matches. Germline V CDR1 and CDR2: SGHVS, FNYEAQ. The CDR3 totals 17 residues.

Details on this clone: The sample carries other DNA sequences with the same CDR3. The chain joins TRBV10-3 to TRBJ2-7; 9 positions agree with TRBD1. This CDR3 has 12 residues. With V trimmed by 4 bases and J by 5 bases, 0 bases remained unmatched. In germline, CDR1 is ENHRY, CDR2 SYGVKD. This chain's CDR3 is CAISGTGDEQYF. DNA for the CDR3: TGTGCCATCAGTGGGACAGGGGACGAGCAGTACTTC.

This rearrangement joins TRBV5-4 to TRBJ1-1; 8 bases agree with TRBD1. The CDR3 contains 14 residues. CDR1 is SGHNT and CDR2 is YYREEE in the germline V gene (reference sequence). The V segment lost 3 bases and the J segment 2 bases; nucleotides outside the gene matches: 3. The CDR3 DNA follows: TGTGCCAGCAGCTATGGACAGGGAAACACTGAAGCTTTCTTT. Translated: CASSYGQGNTEAFF.

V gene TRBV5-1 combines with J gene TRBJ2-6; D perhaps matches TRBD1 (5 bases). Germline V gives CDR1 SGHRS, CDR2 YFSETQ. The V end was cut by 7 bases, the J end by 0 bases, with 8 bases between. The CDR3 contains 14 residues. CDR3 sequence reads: CASGDSSGANVLTF. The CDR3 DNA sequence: TGCGCCAGCGGAGACAGCTCTGGGGCCAACGTCCTGACTTTC.

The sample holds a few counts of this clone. The CDR3 reads CASTDTNEQFF. Written as DNA, the CDR3 is TGTGCCAGCACGGACACTAATGAGCAGTTCTTC. The rearrangement links TRBV28 to TRBJ2-1; tentatively, D is TRBD1 (5 bases). With 7 bases removed from V and 7 bases from J, the gap between germline ends came to 8 bases. This CDR3 spans 11 amino acids. CDR1 and CDR2 from the germline V gene are MDHEN and SYDVKM.

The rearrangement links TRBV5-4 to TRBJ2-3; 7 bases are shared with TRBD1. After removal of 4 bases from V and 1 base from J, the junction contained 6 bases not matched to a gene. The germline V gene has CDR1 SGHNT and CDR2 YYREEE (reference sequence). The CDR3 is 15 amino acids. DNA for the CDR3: TGTGCCAGCAGCAAACCACAGGGGCGCACAGATACGCAGTATTTT. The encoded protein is CASSKPQGRTDTQYF.

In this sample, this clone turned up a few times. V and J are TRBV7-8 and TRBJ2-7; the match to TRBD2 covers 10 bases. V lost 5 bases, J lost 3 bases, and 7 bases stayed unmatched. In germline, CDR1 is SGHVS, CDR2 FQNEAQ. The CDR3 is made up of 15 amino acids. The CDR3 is CASSTTSGTFYEQYF. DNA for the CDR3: TGTGCCAGCAGCACTACTAGCGGGACTTTCTACGAGCAGTACTTC.

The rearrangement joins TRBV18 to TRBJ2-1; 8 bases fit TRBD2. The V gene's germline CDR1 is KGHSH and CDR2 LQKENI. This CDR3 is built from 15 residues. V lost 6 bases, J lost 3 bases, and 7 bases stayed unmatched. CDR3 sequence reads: CASSSNSGDYNEQFF. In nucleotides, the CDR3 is TGTGCCAGCTCCTCAAATAGCGGGGACTACAATGAGCAGTTCTTC.

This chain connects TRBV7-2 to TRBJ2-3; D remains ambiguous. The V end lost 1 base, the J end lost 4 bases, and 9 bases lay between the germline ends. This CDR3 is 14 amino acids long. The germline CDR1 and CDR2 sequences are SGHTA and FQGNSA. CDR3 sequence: CASSLGLSPDTQYF. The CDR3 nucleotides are TGTGCCAGCAGCTTAGGGCTCAGTCCAGATACGCAGTATTTT.

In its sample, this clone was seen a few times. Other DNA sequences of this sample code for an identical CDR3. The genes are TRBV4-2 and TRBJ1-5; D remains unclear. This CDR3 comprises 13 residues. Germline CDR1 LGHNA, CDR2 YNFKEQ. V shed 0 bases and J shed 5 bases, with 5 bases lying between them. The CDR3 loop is CASSQDRDQPQHF. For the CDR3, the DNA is TGTGCCAGCAGCCAAGATCGGGATCAGCCCCAGCATTTT.

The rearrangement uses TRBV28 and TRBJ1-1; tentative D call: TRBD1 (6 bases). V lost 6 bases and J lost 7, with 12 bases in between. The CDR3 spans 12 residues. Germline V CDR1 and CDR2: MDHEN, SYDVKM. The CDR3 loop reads CASRPDRREAFF. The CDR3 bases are TGTGCCAGCAGACCAGACAGGCGTGAAGCTTTCTTT. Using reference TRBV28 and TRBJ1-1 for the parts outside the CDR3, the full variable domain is DVKVTQSSRYLVKRTGEKVFLECVQDMDHENMFWYRQDPGLGLRLIYFSYDVKMKEKGDIPEGYSVSREKKERFSLILESASTNQTSMYLCASRPDRREAFFGQGTRLTVV.

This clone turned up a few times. This CDR3 is CASSTSQSGANVLTF. The CDR3 nucleotides are TGTGCCAGTAGTACCAGTCAATCTGGGGCCAACGTCCTGACTTTC. V gene TRBV19 combines with J gene TRBJ2-6, with no clear D. V lost 4 bases and J 1 base, leaving 8 bases between the germline ends. The V gene's germline CDR1 is LNHDA and CDR2 SQIVND (reference sequence). This CDR3 has 15 amino acids.

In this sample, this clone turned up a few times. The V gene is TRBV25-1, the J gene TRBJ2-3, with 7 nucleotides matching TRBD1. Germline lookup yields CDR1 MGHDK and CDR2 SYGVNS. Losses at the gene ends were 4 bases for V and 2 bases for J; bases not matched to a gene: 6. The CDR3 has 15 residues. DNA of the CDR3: TGTGCCAGCAGTGGAAGGGACAGACTCACAGATACGCAGTATTTT. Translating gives CASSGRDRLTDTQYF.

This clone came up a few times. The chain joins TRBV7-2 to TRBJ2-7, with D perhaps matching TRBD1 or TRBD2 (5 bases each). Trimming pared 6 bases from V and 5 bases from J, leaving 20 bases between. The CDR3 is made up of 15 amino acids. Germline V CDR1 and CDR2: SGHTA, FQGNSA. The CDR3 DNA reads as TGTGCCAGCAGTCAATCATCGGGGCTAGCCCACGAGCAGTACTTC. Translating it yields CASSQSSGLAHEQYF.

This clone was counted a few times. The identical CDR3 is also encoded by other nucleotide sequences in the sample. For the CDR3, the DNA is TGTGCCAGCAGCTTGTACGGCTACACCTTC. It translates to CASSLYGYTF. The chain links TRBV5-8 to TRBJ1-2; D is unclear. CDR1 and CDR2 (germline): SGHTS, YDEGEE. V dropped 1 base and J dropped 8 bases, with 3 bases sitting between them. The CDR3 covers 10 residues.